This T cell receptor (beta chain) was identified in a study of cytomegalovirus exposure and HLA in healthy donors. 60 Vbeta and 13 Jbeta primers were used in PCR. Repertoires were generated with immunoSEQ multiplex PCR, while TCRdb's copy carries only in-frame clones and drops some. Of around 200,000 clones in the sample, approximately 80% are singletons; the top ten hold more than 1.3%. Study conclusions and caveats: In a later analysis, HLA-associated TCR beta chains were more clonally expanded than equally common others. In a later analysis, V- and J-gene trimming of beta chains associated with a DCLRE1C missense variant, replicated independently. The authors reported that TCR beta sequences could predict HLA-A and HLA-B alleles. These predictions were accurate for most subjects in the first cohort.

On this clone: Its matching antigen is unknown.

This CDR3 spans 15 amino acids. CDR1 is MNHNS, CDR2 SASEGT, per germline. Trimming cost V 3 bases and J 7 bases; bases outside gene matches: 8. The chain uses TRBV6-1 and TRBJ2-5; 10 nucleotides agree with TRBD1. Sequenced material: PBMCs. This TCR was recovered from a girl between 10 and 17 years old in good health and CMV-seronegative. CDR3 residues: CASSEAGQGPRTQYF. The DNA of the CDR3 is TGTGCCAGCAGTGAGGCGGGACAGGGGCCACGGACCCAGTACTTC.